One and the same sample provided the 21 T cell receptor beta chains below, sequenced in a study of long-term antiretroviral therapy in people with HIV. Sequencing relied on immunoSEQ assay v3.0, run at survey level. The table came from immunoSEQ multiplex PCR; TCRdb's copy has only in-frame clones and leaves some out. This sample has some 28,000 clones, with 95% found just once. The sample here was unsorted PBMCs, taken 5.3 years after starting antiretroviral therapy. Every receptor here comes from a man aged 50 to 60 with HIV.

V and J are TRBV6-1 and TRBJ1-6, with a tentative D call TRBD1 (6 bases). Trimming shortened V by 8 bases and J by 6 bases, and 11 bases separated the two germline ends. CDR3 size: 13 residues. The germline CDR1 and CDR2 sequences are MNHNS and SASEGT. The CDR3 spells CASRDKPNSPLHF. CDR3 nucleotides: TGTGCCAGCCGGGACAAGCCTAATTCACCCCTCCACTTT.

This rearrangement joins TRBV5-5 to TRBJ2-7; 7 positions match TRBD1. CDR3 length: 14 amino acids. Germline V gene lookup returns CDR1 SGHKS and CDR2 YYEKEE (reference sequence). The junction had 6 bases not matched to a gene; V was cut back by 2 bases and J by 4 bases. CDR3 nucleotides: TGTGCCAGCAGCTTACGGGACAGCCAATACGAGCAGTACTTC. It encodes CASSLRDSQYEQYF.

The rearrangement joins TRBV10-2 to TRBJ1-1; 8 bases are shared with TRBD1. CDR3 length: 16 residues. CDR1 and CDR2 from the germline V gene are WSHSY and SAAADI. V gave up 0 bases and J gave up 5 bases; unmatched junction bases: 8. The CDR3 is CASSESAGGAKTEAFF. CDR3 nucleotide sequence: TGCGCCAGCAGTGAGTCGGCAGGGGGCGCGAAAACTGAAGCTTTCTTT.

The CDR3 DNA sequence: TGTGCCAGCAGCTTAGCGCTTCTACGAGGAGGGGAAAAACTGTTTTTT. It specifies CASSLALLRGGEKLFF. This sequence joins TRBV7-9 and TRBJ1-4; no definite D call. Germline values: CDR1 SEHNR, CDR2 FQNEAQ (reference sequence). Trimming cost V 0 bases and J 8 bases, with 16 bases left between them. The CDR3 contains 16 residues.

The J gene is TRBJ2-3, the V gene TRBV7-9; TRBD1 matches 7 bases. The CDR3 consists of 16 residues. Germline-derived CDR1 and CDR2 are SEHNR and FQNEAQ (reference sequence). Trimming took 8 bases from V and 2 from J; bases not matched to a gene: 13. In DNA, the CDR3 is TGTGCCAGCCTCCCAATGACAGGGCCGAACACAGATACGCAGTATTTT. Amino acid sequence: CASLPMTGPNTDTQYF.

This clone occurred once. The chain is built from TRBV2 and TRBJ1-3, with D tentatively TRBD1 (6 bases). The CDR3 is 17 residues long. Germline assignment: CDR1 SNHLY and CDR2 FYNNEI. Trimming left V 6 bases short and J 1 base short, with 19 bases between. As DNA, the CDR3 is TGTGCCAGCAGGGGCCTACAGGGCAGTTTATCTGGAAACACCATATATTTT. This sequence encodes CASRGLQGSLSGNTIYF.

J is TRBJ2-6 and V is TRBV30, with D perhaps TRBD1 or TRBD2 (5 bases each). The CDR3 totals 15 residues. Germline lookup yields CDR1 GTSNPN and CDR2 SVGIG (reference sequence). The V end was cut by 1 base, the J end by 1 base, with 8 bases between. CDR3 sequence: CAWSAGGSGANVLTF. As DNA, the CDR3 is TGTGCCTGGAGTGCTGGGGGTTCTGGGGCCAACGTCCTGACTTTC.

The CDR3 coding sequence is TGTGCCAGCAGCTTAGAGGGGACCCAAAACTCTGGAAACACCATATATTTT. It yields the protein CASSLEGTQNSGNTIYF. The chain combines TRBV11-2 with TRBJ1-3; D is possibly TRBD1 (5 bases). The germline CDR1 and CDR2 sequences are SGHAT and FQNNGV. The V end was cut by 0 bases, the J end by 0 bases, with 12 bases between. This CDR3 region has 17 residues. Combining the CDR3 with reference TRBV11-2 and TRBJ1-3 gives the whole variable domain EAGVAQSPRYKIIEKRQSVAFWCNPISGHATLYWYQQILGQGPKLLIQFQNNGVVDDSQLPKDRFSAERLKGVDSTLKIQPAKLEDSAVYLCASSLEGTQNSGNTIYFGEGSWLTVV.

V gene TRBV6-1 combines with J gene TRBJ1-2; a weak D match, TRBD1 (5 bases). Germline CDR1 is MNHNS and CDR2 is SASEGT. Trimming removed 2 bases at V and 5 bases at J, with 15 bases between. The CDR3 length is 15 residues. The DNA of the CDR3 is TGTGCCAGCAGTGAATCCCCAGGGCATTTGTATGGCTACACCTTC. Its protein is CASSESPGHLYGYTF.

This chain connects TRBV2 to TRBJ1-1, with D possibly being TRBD1 (6 bases). CDR3 length: 16 amino acids. Between the trimmed V and J ends, which lost 7 bases and 1 base, there was a span of 19 bases. Per germline, CDR1 SNHLY and CDR2 FYNNEI. The CDR3: CASTLNRADGNTEAFF. CDR3 in DNA: TGTGCCAGCACCCTAAACAGGGCCGATGGGAACACTGAAGCTTTCTTT.

V and J are TRBV5-1 and TRBJ1-1, with D unclear. The CDR3 sequence is 15 residues long. From germline, CDR1 is SGHRS and CDR2 YFSETQ. The V end lost 0 bases, the J end lost 0 bases, and 9 bases lay between the germline ends. CDR3 residues: CASSLVGEMNTEAFF. The CDR3 DNA is TGCGCCAGCAGCTTGGTGGGAGAAATGAACACTGAAGCTTTCTTT. Full variable domain (rest looked up from reference TRBV5-1 and TRBJ1-1): KAGVTQTPRYLIKTRGQQVTLSCSPISGHRSVSWYQQTPGQGLQFLFEYFSETQRNKGNFPGRFSGRQFSNSRSEMNVSTLELGDSALYLCASSLVGEMNTEAFFGQGTRLTVV.

The chain combines TRBV28 with TRBJ2-3; D is undetermined. CDR1 and CDR2 (germline): MDHEN, SYDVKM. The ends were cut back, 4 bases at V and 1 base at J, with 3 bases in the middle. The CDR3 has 12 amino acids. The CDR3 sequence is CASSWGTDTQYF. Written as DNA, the CDR3 is TGTGCCAGCAGTTGGGGCACAGATACGCAGTATTTT.

V and J are TRBV5-5 and TRBJ1-5; a weak D match, TRBD1 (6 bases). Germline V gene data show CDR1 as SGHKS and CDR2 as YYEKEE (reference sequence). Trimming left V 0 bases short and J 1 base short, with 8 bases between. The CDR3 is made up of 15 amino acids. CDR3 coding DNA: TGTGCCAGCAGCTTGGCCCAGGGGAGCAATCAGCCCCAGCATTTT. Amino acids: CASSLAQGSNQPQHF.

V gene TRBV10-3 combines with J gene TRBJ2-1, with 9 bases matching TRBD1. The CDR3 consists of 13 residues. Germline V gene sequence: CDR1 ENHRY, CDR2 SYGVKD. With V trimmed by 11 bases and J by 4 bases, 6 bases remained unmatched. CDR3 in DNA: TGTGCCTTCCGGGACAGGGAGTACAATGAGCAGTTCTTC. Protein: CAFRDREYNEQFF.

The chain combines TRBV19 with TRBJ2-4; possible D gene TRBD1, 5 bases. The CDR3 runs 16 residues. CDR1 and CDR2 from the germline V gene are LNHDA and SQIVND (reference sequence). V dropped 7 bases and J dropped 0 bases, with 16 bases sitting between them. The CDR3 sequence is CASNTRVSLAKNIQYF. CDR3 sequence (DNA): TGTGCCAGTAACACCAGGGTTAGCCTAGCCAAAAACATTCAGTACTTC.

This clone was seen only a few times. The chain is built from TRBV9 and TRBJ1-2; D not resolved. Germline assignment: CDR1 SGDLS and CDR2 YYNGEE. Trimming shortened V by 0 bases and J by 1 base, and 7 bases separated the two germline ends. This CDR3 comprises 14 residues. CDR3 protein: CASSVGADNYGYTF. The DNA for the CDR3 is TGTGCCAGCAGCGTAGGGGCGGATAACTATGGCTACACCTTC.

This clone was seen only once. V usage is TRBV14 and J usage is TRBJ2-7; possible D gene TRBD1, 5 bases. Trimming left V 6 bases short and J 4 bases short, with 19 bases between. CDR3 length: 15 amino acids. CDR1 is SGHDN and CDR2 is FVKESK in the germline V gene. The CDR3 loop reads CASSSPRQGTYEQYF. CDR3 in DNA: TGTGCCAGCAGTAGCCCTCGGCAGGGAACATACGAGCAGTACTTC. Based on the CDR3 plus reference TRBV14 and TRBJ2-7, the full variable domain is EAGVTQFPSHSVIEKGQTVTLRCDPISGHDNLYWYRRVMGKEIKFLLHFVKESKQDESGMPNNRFLAERTGGTYSTLKVQPAELEDSGVYFCASSSPRQGTYEQYFGPGTRLTVT.

The chain joins TRBV10-3 to TRBJ2-7; D unclear. The V and J ends lost 7 bases and 6 bases respectively, with 13 bases between them. CDR1 is ENHRY, CDR2 SYGVKD, per germline. The CDR3 totals 12 residues. The CDR3 loop reads CAITPWGSEQYF. The CDR3 coding sequence is TGTGCCATCACACCCTGGGGTTCCGAGCAGTACTTC.

The V gene is TRBV15, the J gene TRBJ2-1; D call uncertain. V was trimmed by 0 bases and J by 10 bases, leaving 16 bases between them. Germline V gene lookup returns CDR1 LNHNV and CDR2 YYDKDF (reference sequence). The CDR3 is made up of 15 amino acids. The CDR3 is CATSREVSALLEQFF. CDR3 in DNA: TGTGCCACCAGCAGAGAGGTTTCTGCCCTCTTGGAGCAGTTCTTC. Drawing the rest from reference TRBV15 and TRBJ2-1, the complete variable domain is DAMVIQNPRYQVTQFGKPVTLSCSQTLNHNVMYWYQQKSSQAPKLLFHYYDKDFNNEADTPDNFQSRRPNTSFCFLDIRSPGLGDTAMYLCATSREVSALLEQFFGPGTRLTVL.

This chain connects TRBV6-6 to TRBJ2-3, with TRBD2 identical over 7 bases. Germline values: CDR1 MNHNY, CDR2 SVGAGI (reference sequence). With V trimmed by 6 bases and J by 5 bases, 11 bases remained unmatched. The CDR3 spans 15 residues. The CDR3 DNA follows: TGTGCCAGCAGCCCTGGGGGGGGAGGAGTAGATACGCAGTATTTT. Its translation is CASSPGGGGVDTQYF.

This clone was found a few times. The V gene is TRBV4-1, the J gene TRBJ2-7; D tentatively reads TRBD1 or TRBD2 (6 bases each). CDR1 and CDR2 from the germline V gene are MGHRA and YSYEKL. V was shortened by 3 bases and J by 7 bases, with 13 bases between the two germline ends. This CDR3 comprises 13 residues. Written as DNA, the CDR3 is TGCGCCAGCAGCCAGGAACAGGGAGGAGAGCAGTACTTC. This codes for CASSQEQGGEQYF.